This T cell receptor beta chain comes out of a study of cytomegalovirus exposure and HLA in healthy donors. Whole-study findings and limits: Some V segments (TRBV6-2 and TRBV6-3 among them) were excluded as indistinguishable. Most TCRs appeared rarely, but some public TCRs recurred in many donors.

The PCR ran on 60 Vbeta and 13 Jbeta primers. Only in-frame clones appear in the TCRdb table, and some are missing; sequencing was by immunoSEQ multiplex PCR. The sample lists about 160,000 clones, roughly 77% occurring once. As regards this clone: The antigen is unknown.

V shed 6 bases and J 6 bases; nucleotides not matched to a gene: 11. CDR3 size: 15 residues. Germline V CDR1 and CDR2: KGHSH, LQKENI. The TCR comes from a man aged 45-60 years in good health and CMV-seropositive. Source material: PBMCs. J is TRBJ1-1 and V is TRBV18, with TRBD1 matching over 9 bases. DNA of the CDR3: TGTGCCAGCTCGCCGGACAGGGGCCCTCCCTCTGAAGCTTTCTTT. Protein product: CASSPDRGPPSEAFF.